The subject of this entry is one T cell receptor (beta chain). This clone's antigen is unknown. One base away there is no much larger clone; base qualities are not given. The immunoSEQ Assay, a bias-controlled multiplex PCR, was used to amplify TCRbeta CDR3 regions from genomic DNA. Per the original workflow: Within the assay, amplification of reference gene primers was used to estimate how many nucleated cells each sample contained. Sequence reads were collapsed and filtered to measure the absolute abundance of every unique TCRbeta CDR3 rearrangement. For each sample, productive Simpson clonality was calculated as the square root of Simpson's diversity index over productive rearrangements. The table was pulled from immuneACCESS by TCRdb, which kept in-frame rearrangements only. Such tables lose some clones; where checked, under half of the loss comes from unresolved V genes, and the rest has no known cause. V and J calls and clone size are copied from that table; D and trimming were computed from the DNA. The sample records about 200,000 clones, 86% of which are singletons. 2% to 2.5% of the sample goes to the ten largest clones.

This record belongs to a study of blood T cell repertoires in COVID-19 (dated by TCRdb to the early 2020s). As for the study more broadly: Collaborator samples came from the United States, Italy and Spain and covered acute and convalescent phases of COVID-19. The prospective study material was composed of cDNA or gDNA derived from T cells, B-cell-depleted T cells, or PBMCs. The dataset comprised deeply sampled blood TCRbeta repertoires from subjects exposed to, actively infected with, or recovered from COVID-19. The repertoires were released in a freely available public database meant as a resource for research on the immune response to SARS-CoV-2. The samples were drawn from two sources: the first 160 participants of the ongoing ImmuneRACE study, and 1,200 or so subjects contributed by 6 global collaborators. Nearly every sample came with metadata listing a de-identified subject ID, COVID-19 status, age in years and sex. HLA class I and class II types, where available, came from metadata supplied by the sample provider rather than from assay-based typing.

The germline V gene (reference sequence) specifies LNHDA as CDR1 and SQIVND as CDR2. Spanning cysteine to phenylalanine, the CDR3 consists of 15 amino acids. Of the read, only the CDR3 DNA is kept; its 45 bases are in frame from base 1. Trimmed from V: 7 bases; trimmed from J: 3 bases; junction bases lacking a gene match: 11. Samples from volunteer blood donors who had recovered from COVID-19 were contributed by a second Seattle source. Whole blood was collected in K2EDTA tubes by collaborating institutions according to the institutions' own protocols. For TCRbeta analysis, collaborator samples were shipped as frozen whole blood, as isolated PBMCs, or as DNA extracted from either sample type. General study outcomes and caveats: The amount of clinical and demographic metadata varied by source and participant and was provided uncurated.

The material sequenced was peripheral blood. The chain is made from TRBV19 and TRBJ2-5; TRBD1 matches 7 bases in the middle. This receptor was taken from a man aged 30 to 39 who had recovered from COVID-19. The CDR3 here reads CASNGWDTGEETQYF. The nucleotide sequence is given as TGTGCCAGTAACGGTTGGGACACAGGGGAAGAGACCCAGTACTTC.